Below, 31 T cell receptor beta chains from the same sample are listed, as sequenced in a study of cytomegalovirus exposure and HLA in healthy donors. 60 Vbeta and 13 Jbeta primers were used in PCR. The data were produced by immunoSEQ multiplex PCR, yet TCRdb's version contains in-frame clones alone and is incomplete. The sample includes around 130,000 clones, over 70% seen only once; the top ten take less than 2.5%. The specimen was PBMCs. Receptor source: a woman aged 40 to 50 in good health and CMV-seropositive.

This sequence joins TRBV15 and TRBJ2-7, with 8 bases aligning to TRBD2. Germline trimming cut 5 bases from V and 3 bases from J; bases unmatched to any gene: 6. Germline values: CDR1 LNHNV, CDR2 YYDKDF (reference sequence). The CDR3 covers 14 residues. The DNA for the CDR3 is TGTGCCACCAGCTATAGCGGGGATCTCTACGAGCAGTACTTC. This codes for CATSYSGDLYEQYF.

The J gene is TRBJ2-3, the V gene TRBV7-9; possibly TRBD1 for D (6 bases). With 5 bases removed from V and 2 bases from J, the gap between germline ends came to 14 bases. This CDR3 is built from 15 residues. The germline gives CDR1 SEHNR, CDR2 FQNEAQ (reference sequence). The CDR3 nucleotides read TGTGCCAGCAGCGAAGGGCAGGGGATCACAGATACGCAGTATTTT. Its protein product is CASSEGQGITDTQYF.

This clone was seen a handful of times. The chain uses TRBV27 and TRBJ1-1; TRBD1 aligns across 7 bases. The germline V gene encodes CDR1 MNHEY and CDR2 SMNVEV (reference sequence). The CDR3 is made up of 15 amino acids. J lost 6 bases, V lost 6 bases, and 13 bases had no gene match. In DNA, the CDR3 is TGTGCCAGCAGACCCACGACAGGGAGAGAGGCTGAAGCTTTCTTT. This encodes CASRPTTGREAEAFF.

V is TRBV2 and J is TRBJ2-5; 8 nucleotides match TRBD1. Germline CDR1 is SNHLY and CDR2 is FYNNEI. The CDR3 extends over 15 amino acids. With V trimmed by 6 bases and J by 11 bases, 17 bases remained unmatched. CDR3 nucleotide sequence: TGTGCCAGCAGGACACAGGGACAGGTGGATCCAGGGCAGTACTTC. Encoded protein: CASRTQGQVDPGQYF.

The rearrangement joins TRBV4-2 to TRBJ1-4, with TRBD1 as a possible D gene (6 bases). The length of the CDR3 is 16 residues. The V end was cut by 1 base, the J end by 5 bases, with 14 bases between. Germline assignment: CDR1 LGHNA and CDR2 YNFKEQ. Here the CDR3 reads CASSQGTPGTNEKLFF. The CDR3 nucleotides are TGTGCCAGCAGCCAAGGGACCCCAGGGACAAATGAAAAACTGTTTTTT.

CDR3 in DNA: TGTGCCAGCAGAAAAACAGGGAGCGGTGGCTACACCTTC. Translated: CASRKTGSGGYTF. The V and J genes are TRBV27 and TRBJ1-2; a possible D gene is TRBD1 (6 bases). Trimming removed 6 bases at V and 7 bases at J, with 15 bases between. The CDR3 consists of 13 residues. Germline V lookup: CDR1 MNHEY, CDR2 SMNVEV (reference sequence).

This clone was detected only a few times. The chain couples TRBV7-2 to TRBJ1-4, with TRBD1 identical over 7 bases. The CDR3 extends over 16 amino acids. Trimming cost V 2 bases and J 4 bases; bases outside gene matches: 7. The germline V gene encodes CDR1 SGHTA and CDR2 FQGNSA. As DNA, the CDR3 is TGTGCCAGCAGCTTAAACCGACAGGGCGGTAATGAAAAACTGTTTTTT. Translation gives CASSLNRQGGNEKLFF.

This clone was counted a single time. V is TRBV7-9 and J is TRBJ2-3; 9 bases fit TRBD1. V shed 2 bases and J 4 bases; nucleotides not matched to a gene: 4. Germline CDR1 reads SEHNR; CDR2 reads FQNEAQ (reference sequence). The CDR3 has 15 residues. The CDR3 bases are TGTGCCAGCAGCTTAAAACAGGGGGCCGCAGATACGCAGTATTTT. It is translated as CASSLKQGAADTQYF. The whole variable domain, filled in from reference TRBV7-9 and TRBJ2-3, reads DTGVSQNPRHKITKRGQNVTFRCDPISEHNRLYWYRQTLGQGPEFLTYFQNEAQLEKSRLLSDRFSAERPKGSFSTLEIQRTEQGDSAMYLCASSLKQGAADTQYFGPGTRLTVL.

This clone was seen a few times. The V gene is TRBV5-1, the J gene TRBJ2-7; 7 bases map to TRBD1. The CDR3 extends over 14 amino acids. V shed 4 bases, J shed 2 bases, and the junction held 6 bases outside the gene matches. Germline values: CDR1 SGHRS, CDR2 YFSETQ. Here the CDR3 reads CASSQDTGAYEQYF. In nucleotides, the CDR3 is TGCGCCAGCAGCCAAGATACAGGGGCCTACGAGCAGTACTTC.

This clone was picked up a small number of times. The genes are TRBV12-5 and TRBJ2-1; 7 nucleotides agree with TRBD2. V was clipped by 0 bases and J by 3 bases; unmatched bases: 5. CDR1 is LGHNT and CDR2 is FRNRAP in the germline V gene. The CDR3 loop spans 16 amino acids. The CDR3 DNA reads TGTGCTAGTGGTTTGGTATCAGCGGGGCTCTACAATGAGCAGTTCTTC. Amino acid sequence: CASGLVSAGLYNEQFF.

The CDR3 region has the DNA TGTGCCTGGCGTAGGGGGGAGCAGTTCTTC. Residues: CAWRRGEQFF. V usage is TRBV30 and J usage is TRBJ2-1, with a tentative D call TRBD1 (6 bases). Trimming pared 5 bases from V and 10 bases from J, leaving 9 bases between. Per the germline V gene, CDR1 is GTSNPN and CDR2 is SVGIG (reference sequence). The CDR3 totals 10 residues.

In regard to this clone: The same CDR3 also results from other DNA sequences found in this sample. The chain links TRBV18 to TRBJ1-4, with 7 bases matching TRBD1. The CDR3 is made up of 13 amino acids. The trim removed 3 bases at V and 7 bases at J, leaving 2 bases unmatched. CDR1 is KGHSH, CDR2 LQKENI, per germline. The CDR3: CASSPGTVEKLFF. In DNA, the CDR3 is TGTGCCAGCTCACCTGGGACAGTTGAAAAACTGTTTTTT. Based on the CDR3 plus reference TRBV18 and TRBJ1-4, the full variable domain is NAGVMQNPRHLVRRRGQEARLRCSPMKGHSHVYWYRQLPEEGLKFMVYLQKENIIDESGMPKERFSAEFPKEGPSILRIQQVVRGDSAAYFCASSPGTVEKLFFGSGTQLSVL.

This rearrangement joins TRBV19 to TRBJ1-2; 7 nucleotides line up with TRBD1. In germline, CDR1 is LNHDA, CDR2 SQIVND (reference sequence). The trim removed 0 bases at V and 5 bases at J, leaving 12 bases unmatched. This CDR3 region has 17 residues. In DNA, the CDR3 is TGTGCCAGTAGTATAGAAAGGACAGGCCTCATAACTTATGGCTACACCTTC. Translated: CASSIERTGLITYGYTF.

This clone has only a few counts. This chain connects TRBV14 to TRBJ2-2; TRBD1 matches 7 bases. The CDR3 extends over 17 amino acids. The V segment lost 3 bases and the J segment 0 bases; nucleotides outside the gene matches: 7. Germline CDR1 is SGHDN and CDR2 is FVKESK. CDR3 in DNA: TGTGCCAGCAGCCACCGAATGACAGGGACGAACACCGGGGAGCTGTTTTTT. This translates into CASSHRMTGTNTGELFF.

CDR3 nucleotides: TGTGCCAGCAGCTTGGGAAGTAGCGGGAGGGGTACTGGGGCCAACGTCCTGACTTTC. It encodes CASSLGSSGRGTGANVLTF. J is TRBJ2-6 and V is TRBV7-2; TRBD2 matches 11 bases. CDR3 size: 19 residues. Per the germline V gene, CDR1 is SGHTA and CDR2 is FQGNSA. J lost 2 bases, V lost 3 bases, and 9 bases had no gene match. The full variable domain, its missing parts supplied by reference TRBV7-2 and TRBJ2-6, is GAGVSQSPSNKVTEKGKDVELRCDPISGHTALYWYRQSLGQGLEFLIYFQGNSAPDKSGLPSDRFSAERTGGSVSTLTIQRTQQEDSAVYLCASSLGSSGRGTGANVLTFGAGSRLTVL.

The CDR3 DNA follows: TGTGCCAGCAGCCAGACAGCCTTGAGCACCGGGGAGCTGTTTTTT. This gives the protein CASSQTALSTGELFF. The chain employs TRBV4-2 and TRBJ2-2; D is perhaps TRBD1 (5 bases). This CDR3 spans 15 amino acids. Germline assignment: CDR1 LGHNA and CDR2 YNFKEQ. Trimming pared 3 bases from V and 4 bases from J, leaving 12 bases between.

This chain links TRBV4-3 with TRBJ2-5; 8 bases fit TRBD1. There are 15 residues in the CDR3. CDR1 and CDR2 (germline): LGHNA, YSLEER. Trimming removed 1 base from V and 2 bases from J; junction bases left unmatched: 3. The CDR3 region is CASSQVWTGQETQYF. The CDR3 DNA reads TGCGCCAGCAGCCAAGTGTGGACAGGGCAAGAGACCCAGTACTTC.

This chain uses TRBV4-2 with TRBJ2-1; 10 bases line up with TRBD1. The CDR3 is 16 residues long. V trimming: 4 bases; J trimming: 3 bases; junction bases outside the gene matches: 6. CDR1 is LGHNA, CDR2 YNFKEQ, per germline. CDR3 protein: CASSRRTGGGYNEQFF. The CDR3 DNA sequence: TGTGCCAGCAGCCGACGGACAGGGGGTGGCTACAATGAGCAGTTCTTC.

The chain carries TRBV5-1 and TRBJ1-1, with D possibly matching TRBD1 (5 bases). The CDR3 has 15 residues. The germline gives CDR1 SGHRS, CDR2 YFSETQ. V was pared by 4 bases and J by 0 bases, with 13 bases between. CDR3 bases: TGCGCCAGCAGCCGCCGGGGGGGTTTGAACACTGAAGCTTTCTTT. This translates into CASSRRGGLNTEAFF.

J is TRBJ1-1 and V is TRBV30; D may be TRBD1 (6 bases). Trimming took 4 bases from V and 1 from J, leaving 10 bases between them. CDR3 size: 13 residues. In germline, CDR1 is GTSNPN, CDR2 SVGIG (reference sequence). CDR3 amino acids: CAWKIGGNTEAFF. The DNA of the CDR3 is TGTGCCTGGAAAATAGGGGGGAACACTGAAGCTTTCTTT.

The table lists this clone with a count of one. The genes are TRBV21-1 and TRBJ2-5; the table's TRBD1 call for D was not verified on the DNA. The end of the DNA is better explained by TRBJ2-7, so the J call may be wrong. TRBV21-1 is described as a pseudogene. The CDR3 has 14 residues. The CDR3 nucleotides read TGTGCCAGCAGGAACAGGGTTTTTACCTACGAGCAGTACTTC. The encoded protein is CASRNRVFTYEQYF.

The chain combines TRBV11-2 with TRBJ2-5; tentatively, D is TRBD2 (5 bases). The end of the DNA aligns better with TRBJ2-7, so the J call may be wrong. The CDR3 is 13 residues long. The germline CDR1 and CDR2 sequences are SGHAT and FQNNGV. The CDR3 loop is CASTQGLNYEQYF. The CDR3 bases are TGTGCCAGCACCCAAGGACTTAACTACGAGCAGTACTTC.

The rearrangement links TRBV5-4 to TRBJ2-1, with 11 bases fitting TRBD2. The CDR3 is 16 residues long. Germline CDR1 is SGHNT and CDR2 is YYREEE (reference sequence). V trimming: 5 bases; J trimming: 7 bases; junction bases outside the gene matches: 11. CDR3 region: CASRPHGTSGQNEQFF. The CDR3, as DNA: TGTGCCAGCAGGCCCCATGGGACTAGCGGCCAGAATGAGCAGTTCTTC. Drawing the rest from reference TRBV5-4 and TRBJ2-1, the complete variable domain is ETGVTQSPTHLIKTRGQQVTLRCSSQSGHNTVSWYQQALGQGPQFIFQYYREEENGRGNFPPRFSGLQFPNYSSELNVNALELDDSALYLCASRPHGTSGQNEQFFGPGTRLTVL.

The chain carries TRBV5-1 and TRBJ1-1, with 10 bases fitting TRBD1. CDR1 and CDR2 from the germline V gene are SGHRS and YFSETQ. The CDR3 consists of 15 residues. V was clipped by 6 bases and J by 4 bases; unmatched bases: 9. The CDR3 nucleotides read TGCGCCAGCAACCCGAGACAGGGGGCTGGCACTGAAGCTTTCTTT. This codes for CASNPRQGAGTEAFF.

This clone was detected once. This chain's CDR3 is CASSYRGYEQYF. CDR3 in DNA: TGTGCCAGCAGCTACCGGGGCTACGAGCAGTACTTC. The V and J genes are TRBV28 and TRBJ2-7, with D perhaps TRBD2 (5 bases). From germline, CDR1 is MDHEN and CDR2 SYDVKM. CDR3 length equals 12 residues. Trimming pared 6 bases from V and 3 bases from J, leaving 9 bases between.

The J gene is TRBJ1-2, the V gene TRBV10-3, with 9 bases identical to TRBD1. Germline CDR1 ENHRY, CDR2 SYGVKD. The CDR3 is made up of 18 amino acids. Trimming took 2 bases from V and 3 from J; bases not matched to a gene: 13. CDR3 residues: CAISEGEQGALRYYGYTF. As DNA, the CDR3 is TGTGCCATCAGTGAGGGGGAACAGGGGGCCCTACGATACTATGGCTACACCTTC.

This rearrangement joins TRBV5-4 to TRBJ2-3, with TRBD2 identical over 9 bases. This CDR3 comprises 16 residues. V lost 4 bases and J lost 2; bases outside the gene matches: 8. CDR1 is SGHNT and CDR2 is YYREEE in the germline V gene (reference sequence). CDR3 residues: CASSLASGGTTDTQYF. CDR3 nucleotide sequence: TGTGCCAGCAGCCTTGCGAGCGGGGGGACCACAGATACGCAGTATTTT. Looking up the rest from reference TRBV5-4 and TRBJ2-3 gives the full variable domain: ETGVTQSPTHLIKTRGQQVTLRCSSQSGHNTVSWYQQALGQGPQFIFQYYREEENGRGNFPPRFSGLQFPNYSSELNVNALELDDSALYLCASSLASGGTTDTQYFGPGTRLTVL.

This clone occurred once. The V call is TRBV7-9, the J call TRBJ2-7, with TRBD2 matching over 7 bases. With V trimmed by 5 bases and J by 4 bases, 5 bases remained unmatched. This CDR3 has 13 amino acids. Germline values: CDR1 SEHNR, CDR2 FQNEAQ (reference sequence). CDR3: CASSPGLVYEQYF. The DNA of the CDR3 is TGTGCCAGCAGCCCCGGACTAGTTTACGAGCAGTACTTC.

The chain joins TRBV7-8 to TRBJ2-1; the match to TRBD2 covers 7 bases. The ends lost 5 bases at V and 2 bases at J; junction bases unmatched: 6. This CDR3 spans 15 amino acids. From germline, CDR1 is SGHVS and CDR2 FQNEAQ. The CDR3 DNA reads TGTGCCAGCAGCACCCAGCGGGGAGCCTACAATGAGCAGTTCTTC. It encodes CASSTQRGAYNEQFF.

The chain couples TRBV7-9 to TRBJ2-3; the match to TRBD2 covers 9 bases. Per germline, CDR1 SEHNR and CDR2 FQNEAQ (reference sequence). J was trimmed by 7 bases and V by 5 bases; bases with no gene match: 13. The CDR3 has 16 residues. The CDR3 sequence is CASSPRGAGGPYTQYF. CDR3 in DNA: TGTGCCAGCAGCCCCCGGGGGGCGGGGGGGCCATATACGCAGTATTTT.

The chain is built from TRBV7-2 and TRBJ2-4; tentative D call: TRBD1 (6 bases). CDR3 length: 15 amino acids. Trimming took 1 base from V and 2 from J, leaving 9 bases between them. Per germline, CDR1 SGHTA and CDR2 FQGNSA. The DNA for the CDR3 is TGTGCCAGCAGCTTAGAAGGGGGAACCAAAAACATTCAGTACTTC. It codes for CASSLEGGTKNIQYF.